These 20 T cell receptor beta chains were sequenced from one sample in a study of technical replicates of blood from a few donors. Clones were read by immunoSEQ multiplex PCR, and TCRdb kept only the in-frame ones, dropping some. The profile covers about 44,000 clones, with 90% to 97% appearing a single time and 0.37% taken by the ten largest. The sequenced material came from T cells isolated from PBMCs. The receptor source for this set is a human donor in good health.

DNA of the CDR3: TGTGCCAGCAGATCCGGCAGGCATTATGGCTACACCTTC. Protein sequence: CASRSGRHYGYTF. The chain employs TRBV6-1 and TRBJ1-2, with D uncertain. The germline CDR1 and CDR2 sequences are MNHNS and SASEGT. The CDR3 length is 13 residues. Deletions cut 6 bases from V and 5 bases from J, with 13 bases between.

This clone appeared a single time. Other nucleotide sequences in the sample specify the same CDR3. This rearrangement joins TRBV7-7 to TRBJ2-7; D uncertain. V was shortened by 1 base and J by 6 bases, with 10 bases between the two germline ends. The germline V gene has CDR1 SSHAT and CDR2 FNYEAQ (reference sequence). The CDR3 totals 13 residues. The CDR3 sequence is CASSLDLVSEQYF. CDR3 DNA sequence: TGTGCCAGCAGCTTAGACTTGGTAAGCGAGCAGTACTTC.

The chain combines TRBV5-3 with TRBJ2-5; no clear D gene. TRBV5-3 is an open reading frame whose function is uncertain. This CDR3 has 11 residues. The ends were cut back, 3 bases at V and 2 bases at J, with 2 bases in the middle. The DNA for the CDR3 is TGTGCCAGAAGCTCACAAGAGACCCAGTACTTC. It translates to CARSSQETQYF.

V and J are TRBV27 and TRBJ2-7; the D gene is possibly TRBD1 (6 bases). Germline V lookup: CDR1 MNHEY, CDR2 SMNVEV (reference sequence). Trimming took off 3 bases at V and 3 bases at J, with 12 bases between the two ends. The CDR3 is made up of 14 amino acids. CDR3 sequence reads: CASSFGQHNYEQYF. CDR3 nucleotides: TGTGCCAGCAGTTTTGGACAGCACAACTACGAGCAGTACTTC.

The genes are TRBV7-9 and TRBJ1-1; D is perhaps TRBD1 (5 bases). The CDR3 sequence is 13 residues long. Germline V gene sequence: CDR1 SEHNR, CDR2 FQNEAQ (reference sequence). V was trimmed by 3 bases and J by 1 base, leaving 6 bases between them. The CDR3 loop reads CASSFRENTEAFF. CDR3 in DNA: TGTGCCAGCAGCTTCAGGGAGAACACTGAAGCTTTCTTT.

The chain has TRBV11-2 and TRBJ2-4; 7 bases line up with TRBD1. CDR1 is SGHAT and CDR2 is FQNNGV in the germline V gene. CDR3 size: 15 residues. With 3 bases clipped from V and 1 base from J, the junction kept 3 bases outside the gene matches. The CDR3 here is CASSFQGVAKNIQYF. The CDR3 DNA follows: TGTGCCAGCAGCTTTCAGGGGGTCGCCAAAAACATTCAGTACTTC. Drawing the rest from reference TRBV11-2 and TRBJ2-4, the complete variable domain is EAGVAQSPRYKIIEKRQSVAFWCNPISGHATLYWYQQILGQGPKLLIQFQNNGVVDDSQLPKDRFSAERLKGVDSTLKIQPAKLEDSAVYLCASSFQGVAKNIQYFGAGTRLSVL.

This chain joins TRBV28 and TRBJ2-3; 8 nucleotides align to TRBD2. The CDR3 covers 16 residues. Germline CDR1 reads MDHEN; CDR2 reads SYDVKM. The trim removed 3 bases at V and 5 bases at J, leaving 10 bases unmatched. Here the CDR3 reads CASSFSAAGGGDTQYF. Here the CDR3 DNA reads TGTGCCAGCAGTTTCTCGGCGGCGGGAGGAGGAGATACGCAGTATTTT.

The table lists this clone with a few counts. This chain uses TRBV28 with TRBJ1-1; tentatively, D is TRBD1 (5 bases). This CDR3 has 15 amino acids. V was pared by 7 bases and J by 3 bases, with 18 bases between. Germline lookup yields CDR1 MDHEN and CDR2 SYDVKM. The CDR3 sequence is CASIKSDTPYTEAFF. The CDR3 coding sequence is TGTGCCAGCATCAAGTCGGACACCCCGTACACTGAAGCTTTCTTT.

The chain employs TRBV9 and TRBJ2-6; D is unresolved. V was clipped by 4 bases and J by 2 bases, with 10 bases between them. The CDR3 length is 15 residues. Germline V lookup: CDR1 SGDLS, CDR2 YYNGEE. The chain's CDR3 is CASSSKLTGANVLTF. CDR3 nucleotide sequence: TGTGCCAGCAGCTCCAAACTGACTGGGGCCAACGTCCTGACTTTC.

CDR3 in amino acids: CASSFLTGSNYEQYF. DNA for the CDR3: TGCGCCAGCAGCTTCCTGACAGGGTCCAACTACGAGCAGTACTTC. The rearrangement links TRBV5-1 to TRBJ2-7; TRBD1 matches at 7 bases. The CDR3 runs 15 residues. Germline V CDR1 and CDR2: SGHRS, YFSETQ. Trimming at V came to 2 bases and at J to 3 bases, leaving 8 bases not matched to a gene.

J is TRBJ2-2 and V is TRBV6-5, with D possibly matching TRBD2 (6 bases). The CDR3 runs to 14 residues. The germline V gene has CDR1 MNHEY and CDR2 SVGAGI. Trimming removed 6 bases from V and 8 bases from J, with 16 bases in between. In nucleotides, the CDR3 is TGTGCCAGCAGCCACCCGGAGGGAGTAGGGGAGCTGTTTTTT. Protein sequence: CASSHPEGVGELFF.

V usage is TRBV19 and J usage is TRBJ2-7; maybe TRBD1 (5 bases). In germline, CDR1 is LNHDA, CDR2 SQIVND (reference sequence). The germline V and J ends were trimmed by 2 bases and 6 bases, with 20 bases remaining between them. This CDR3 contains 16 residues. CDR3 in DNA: TGTGCCAGTAGTATAAAACAGGTGGGGCCTCGCCCCGAGCAGTACTTC. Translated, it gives CASSIKQVGPRPEQYF.

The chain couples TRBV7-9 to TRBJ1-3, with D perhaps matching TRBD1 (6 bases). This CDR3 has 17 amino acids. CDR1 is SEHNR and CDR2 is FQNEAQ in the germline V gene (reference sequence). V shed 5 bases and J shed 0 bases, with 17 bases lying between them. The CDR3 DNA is TGTGCCAGCAGCCCACCTAGGGGACACAGCTCTGGAAACACCATATATTTT. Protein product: CASSPPRGHSSGNTIYF.

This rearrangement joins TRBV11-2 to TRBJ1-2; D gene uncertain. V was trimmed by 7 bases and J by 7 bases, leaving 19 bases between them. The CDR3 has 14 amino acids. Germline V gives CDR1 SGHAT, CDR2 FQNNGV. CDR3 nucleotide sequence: TGTGCCAGCACTGGTGGAGAGCTAGCCAGTGGCTACACCTTC. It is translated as CASTGGELASGYTF. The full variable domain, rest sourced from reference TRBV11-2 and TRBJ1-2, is EAGVAQSPRYKIIEKRQSVAFWCNPISGHATLYWYQQILGQGPKLLIQFQNNGVVDDSQLPKDRFSAERLKGVDSTLKIQPAKLEDSAVYLCASTGGELASGYTFGSGTRLTVV.

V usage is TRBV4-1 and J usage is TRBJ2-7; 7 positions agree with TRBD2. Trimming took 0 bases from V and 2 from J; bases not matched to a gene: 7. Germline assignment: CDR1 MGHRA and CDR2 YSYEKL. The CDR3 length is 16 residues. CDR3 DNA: TGCGCCAGCAGCCAAGATCAAGCTAGCGGAACCTACGAGCAGTACTTC. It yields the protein CASSQDQASGTYEQYF.

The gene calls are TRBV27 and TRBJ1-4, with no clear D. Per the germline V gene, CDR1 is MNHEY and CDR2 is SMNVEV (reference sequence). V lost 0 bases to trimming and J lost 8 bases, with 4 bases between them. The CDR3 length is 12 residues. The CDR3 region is CASSLSGEKLFF. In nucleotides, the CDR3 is TGTGCCAGCAGTTTATCGGGCGAAAAACTGTTTTTT.

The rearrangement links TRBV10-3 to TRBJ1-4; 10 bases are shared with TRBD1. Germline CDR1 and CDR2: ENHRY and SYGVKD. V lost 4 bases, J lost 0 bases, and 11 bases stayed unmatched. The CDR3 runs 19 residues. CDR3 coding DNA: TGTGCCATCAGTGCCAGTAGACAGGGGGCGACGACAACTAATGAAAAACTGTTTTTT. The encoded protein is CAISASRQGATTTNEKLFF.

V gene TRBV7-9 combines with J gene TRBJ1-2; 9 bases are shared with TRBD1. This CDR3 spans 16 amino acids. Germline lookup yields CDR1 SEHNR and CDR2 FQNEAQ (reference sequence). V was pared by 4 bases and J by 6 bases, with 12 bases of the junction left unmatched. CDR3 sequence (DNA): TGTGCCAGCAGCTGGACACTCCCGGGACAGGGCAATGGCTACACCTTC. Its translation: CASSWTLPGQGNGYTF.

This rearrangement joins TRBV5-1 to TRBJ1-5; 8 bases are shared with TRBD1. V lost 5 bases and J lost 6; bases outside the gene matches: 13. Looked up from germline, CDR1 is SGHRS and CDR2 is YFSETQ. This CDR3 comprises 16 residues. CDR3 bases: TGCGCCAGCAGGGCACAACCGGGACAGGAGGGTCAGCCCCAGCATTTT. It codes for CASRAQPGQEGQPQHF.

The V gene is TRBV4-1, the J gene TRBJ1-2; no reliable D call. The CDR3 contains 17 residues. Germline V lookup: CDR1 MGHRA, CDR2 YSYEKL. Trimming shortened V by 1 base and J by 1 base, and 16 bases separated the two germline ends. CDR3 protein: CASSQVRASSLNYGYTF. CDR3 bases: TGCGCCAGCAGCCAAGTGAGGGCCTCATCCCTTAACTATGGCTACACCTTC.